This T cell receptor (beta chain) was observed in a study of beta chain features in type 1 diabetes. Germline V CDR1 and CDR2: SGHTA, FQGTGA. V gave up 8 bases and J gave up 1 base, with 11 bases separating them. The CDR3 has 14 amino acids. Every isolated RNA sample was fully reverse transcribed, so sequencing captured expressed TCRB transcripts. Clones were sequenced by immunoSEQ multiplex PCR, and TCRdb holds only the in-frame ones, with some missing. The sample consists of a few hundred thousand clones, 12% to 15% of them appearing once. Sequencing was performed on central memory CD4+ T cells from blood. The genes are TRBV7-3 and TRBJ2-2, with D possibly being TRBD1 (5 bases). The source is a man aged 30 to 45 in good health. CDR3 nucleotides: TGTGCCAGCTCCCCGACAGTGAACACCGGGGAGCTGTTTTTT. Encoded protein: CASSPTVNTGELFF.